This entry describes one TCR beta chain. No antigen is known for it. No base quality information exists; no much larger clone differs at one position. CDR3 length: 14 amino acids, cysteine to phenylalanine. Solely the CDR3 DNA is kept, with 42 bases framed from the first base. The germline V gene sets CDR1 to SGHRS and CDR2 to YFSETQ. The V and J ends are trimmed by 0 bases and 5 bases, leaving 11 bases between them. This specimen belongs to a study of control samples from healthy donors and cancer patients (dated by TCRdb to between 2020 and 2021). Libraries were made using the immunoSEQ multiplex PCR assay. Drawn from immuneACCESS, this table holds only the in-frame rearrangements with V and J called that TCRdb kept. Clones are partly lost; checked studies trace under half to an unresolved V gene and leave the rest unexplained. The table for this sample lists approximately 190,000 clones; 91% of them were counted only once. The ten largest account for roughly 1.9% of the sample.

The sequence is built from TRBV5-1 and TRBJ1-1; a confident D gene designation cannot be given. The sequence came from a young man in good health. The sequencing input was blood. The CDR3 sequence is CASSLVFPPTEAFF. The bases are TGCGCCAGCAGCTTGGTATTCCCGCCGACTGAAGCTTTCTTT.